This TCR beta chain was obtained from a study of T cell responses to AZD1222 COVID-19 vaccine. Regarding the study as a whole: CD4 TCRs associated with vaccination spanned spike, dominating at 160-218 and 743-854.

The germline gives CDR1 SGHAT, CDR2 FQNNGV. The CDR3 covers 19 residues. The ends lost 4 bases at V and 5 bases at J; junction bases unmatched: 12. On this clone: The antigen remains unidentified.

Repertoires were generated with immunoSEQ multiplex PCR, while TCRdb's copy carries only in-frame clones and drops some. Among some 150,000 clones, about 86% were seen once, and the ten largest hold approximately 5.4%. This chain connects TRBV11-2 to TRBJ2-2; TRBD2 agrees at 14 bases. This specimen was peripheral blood, taken 28 days after the second AZD1222 dose. The TCR was taken from an adult who received the AZD1222 COVID-19 vaccine. CDR3 region: CASSSGLAGGRQRTGELFF. The CDR3 bases are TGTGCCAGCAGCTCCGGACTAGCGGGAGGACGACAAAGAACCGGGGAGCTGTTTTTT.